The 13 T cell receptor beta chains in this list originate from one sample, sequenced in a study of T cell changes during pregnancy in multiple sclerosis. The protocol was immunoSEQ multiplex PCR, while the TCRdb copy is restricted to in-frame clones and leaves out a portion. The sample has 35,000 to 50,000 clones, 90% seen once. The starting material was CD8+ T cells from peripheral blood mononuclear cells, obtained in the third trimester of pregnancy. The receptors come from a female donor with multiple sclerosis, enrolled in a pregnancy study.

For the CDR3, the DNA is TGTGCCAGCAGCGCCTACGAAGGGGGAGAGACCCAGTACTTC. Its translation is CASSAYEGGETQYF. The rearrangement uses TRBV9 and TRBJ2-5; TRBD1 might be the D (6 bases). This CDR3 has 14 residues. V shed 3 bases and J shed 4 bases, with 13 bases lying between them. The germline V gene encodes CDR1 SGDLS and CDR2 YYNGEE.

The rearrangement uses TRBV4-3 and TRBJ1-2, with 8 bases fitting TRBD1. The germline CDR1 and CDR2 sequences are LGHNA and YSLEER. The V gene end was trimmed by 0 bases and the J gene end by 0 bases; junction bases not matched to a gene: 9. The CDR3 runs to 18 residues. In DNA form, the CDR3 reads TGCGCCAGCAGCCAAGATCCTAGGGGGACAGGCGCTAACTATGGCTACACCTTC. Amino acid sequence: CASSQDPRGTGANYGYTF.

The rearrangement uses TRBV6-5 and TRBJ2-5, with TRBD1 as a possible D gene (5 bases). Germline CDR1 is MNHEY and CDR2 is SVGAGI. V lost 2 bases to trimming and J lost 5 bases, with 9 bases between them. CDR3 length: 13 amino acids. CDR3 amino acids: CASSYGADETQYF. DNA for the CDR3: TGTGCCAGCAGTTACGGGGCCGATGAGACCCAGTACTTC.

The rearrangement joins TRBV28 to TRBJ1-4, with D perhaps matching TRBD1 (5 bases). The germline V and J ends were trimmed by 8 bases and 8 bases, with 18 bases remaining between them. Germline CDR1 reads MDHEN; CDR2 reads SYDVKM. This CDR3 is 14 amino acids long. CDR3 coding DNA: TGTGCCAGCTGTTCACGAGGGACTGACGAAAAACTGTTTTTT. Translating gives CASCSRGTDEKLFF. Full variable domain (missing parts from reference TRBV28 and TRBJ1-4): DVKVTQSSRYLVKRTGEKVFLECVQDMDHENMFWYRQDPGLGLRLIYFSYDVKMKEKGDIPEGYSVSREKKERFSLILESASTNQTSMYLCASCSRGTDEKLFFGSGTQLSVL.

V gene TRBV7-3 combines with J gene TRBJ2-3; 8 nucleotides line up with TRBD2. Looked up from germline, CDR1 is SGHTA and CDR2 is FQGTGA. The V and J ends lost 4 bases and 3 bases, in that order; junction bases with no gene match: 6. The CDR3 has 15 amino acids. For the CDR3, the DNA is TGTGCCAGCAGCTATGCCGGGGGGGTAACAGATACGCAGTATTTT. It yields the protein CASSYAGGVTDTQYF.

V usage is TRBV6-5 and J usage is TRBJ2-4, with 8 bases fitting TRBD2. Germline V gene lookup returns CDR1 MNHEY and CDR2 SVGAGI. With V trimmed by 4 bases and J by 9 bases, 14 bases remained unmatched. This CDR3 region has 16 residues. The CDR3 protein is CASSSLSWREEGIQYF. The CDR3 region has the DNA TGTGCCAGCAGTTCCCTTTCTTGGCGGGAGGAGGGCATTCAGTACTTC.

The chain combines TRBV5-1 with TRBJ2-3; perhaps TRBD2 as D (5 bases). The ends were cut back, 0 bases at V and 5 bases at J, with 10 bases in the middle. The CDR3 has 14 residues. Germline-derived CDR1 and CDR2 are SGHRS and YFSETQ. The CDR3 loop is CASSLAPGIDTQYF. CDR3 coding DNA: TGCGCCAGCAGCTTGGCTCCGGGGATAGATACGCAGTATTTT. The full variable domain, its missing parts supplied by reference TRBV5-1 and TRBJ2-3, is KAGVTQTPRYLIKTRGQQVTLSCSPISGHRSVSWYQQTPGQGLQFLFEYFSETQRNKGNFPGRFSGRQFSNSRSEMNVSTLELGDSALYLCASSLAPGIDTQYFGPGTRLTVL.

The chain combines TRBV30 with TRBJ2-2, with D unresolved. CDR3 length: 14 residues. From germline, CDR1 is GTSNPN and CDR2 SVGIG (reference sequence). The V end lost 8 bases, the J end lost 0 bases, and 13 bases lay between the germline ends. For the CDR3, the DNA is TGTGCCCGTTCGGTAGCAGCGAACACCGGGGAGCTGTTTTTT. Protein sequence: CARSVAANTGELFF.

The chain carries TRBV5-4 and TRBJ2-2; weak D call: TRBD1 (6 bases). The CDR3 is made up of 13 amino acids. Deletions cut 8 bases from V and 2 bases from J, with 10 bases between. The germline V gene encodes CDR1 SGHNT and CDR2 YYREEE (reference sequence). The CDR3 here is CASMDSNTGELFF. CDR3 in DNA: TGTGCCAGTATGGACAGTAACACCGGGGAGCTGTTTTTT. The full variable domain, completed using reference TRBV5-4 and TRBJ2-2, is ETGVTQSPTHLIKTRGQQVTLRCSSQSGHNTVSWYQQALGQGPQFIFQYYREEENGRGNFPPRFSGLQFPNYSSELNVNALELDDSALYLCASMDSNTGELFFGEGSRLTVL.

V is TRBV7-9 and J is TRBJ1-6, with D perhaps matching TRBD1 (6 bases). V lost 6 bases, J lost 4 bases, and 13 bases lay in between. In germline, CDR1 is SEHNR, CDR2 FQNEAQ (reference sequence). CDR3 size: 15 residues. The CDR3 DNA sequence: TGTGCCAGCAGTCCCGGACAGAAGTATAATTCACCCCTCCACTTT. Amino acids: CASSPGQKYNSPLHF.

The V call is TRBV19, the J call TRBJ2-1, with a tentative D call TRBD2 (5 bases). The CDR3 is 16 amino acids. CDR1 and CDR2 from the germline V gene are LNHDA and SQIVND (reference sequence). Trimming removed 5 bases at V and 0 bases at J, with 14 bases between. The CDR3 DNA sequence: TGTGCCAGTAGTTTGGTTCGAGGGAGCTCCTACAATGAGCAGTTCTTC. It specifies CASSLVRGSSYNEQFF.

The chain uses TRBV9 and TRBJ2-5; 15 nucleotides agree with TRBD2. The CDR3 consists of 17 residues. Germline V gene lookup returns CDR1 SGDLS and CDR2 YYNGEE. The trim removed 4 bases at V and 2 bases at J, leaving 6 bases unmatched. The CDR3 loop reads CASSPGTSGGLQETQYF. DNA of the CDR3: TGTGCCAGCAGCCCCGGGACTAGCGGGGGGTTACAAGAGACCCAGTACTTC.

The chain links TRBV4-3 to TRBJ1-2, with D perhaps TRBD1 (6 bases). This CDR3 is 13 amino acids long. The germline V gene has CDR1 LGHNA and CDR2 YSLEER. Trimming cost V 4 bases and J 3 bases, with 9 bases left between them. CDR3 in DNA: TGCGCCAGCAGCCTAGGGGGTCACTATGGCTACACCTTC. Translation gives CASSLGGHYGYTF.